Given below is one T cell receptor (beta chain) in context. Within the sample, other DNA sequences also encode this same CDR3. This entry comes from a study of blood T cell repertoires in COVID-19. Looking at the study overall: The origin of the acute and convalescent COVID-19 samples was the United States, Italy and Spain. T cells, B-cell-depleted T cells, or PBMCs supplied cDNA or gDNA.

With 5 bases removed from V and 1 base from J, the gap between germline ends came to 8 bases. Germline V lookup: CDR1 GTSNPN, CDR2 SVGIG (reference sequence). This CDR3 is built from 12 residues. Sequencing used immunoSEQ multiplex PCR; TCRdb keeps in-frame clones, though not all of them. Here the sample spans 300,000 or so clones, under 95% being singletons. The sequence was obtained from a man between 60 and 75 years old who had recovered from COVID-19. What was sequenced was PBMCs or T cells enriched from blood (not recorded which). J is TRBJ1-1 and V is TRBV30, with D hard to call. CDR3 nucleotide sequence: TGTGCCTGGGATCGGGGGAACACTGAAGCTTTCTTT. Amino acid sequence: CAWDRGNTEAFF.